The 3 T cell receptor beta chains reported below all come from one sample, sequenced in a study of T-cell reconstitution after alpha-beta-depleted transplantation in children. Unique molecular identifiers were incorporated into the prepared TCRbeta library. TCRdb passed the PCR reads through MiXCR, listing each CDR3 protein once. The sample yields approximately 15,000 distinct CDR3 sequences, roughly 12% seen once. The sequencing used PBMCs, mostly from graft donor cells, collected 180 days after TCRalphabeta/CD19-depleted stem cell transplant. The receptors shown here come from a boy younger than two who had a stem cell transplant for Wiskott-Aldrich syndrome, so the T cells may come from the graft donor.

This clonotype was detected many times. The chain employs TRBV7-9 and TRBJ2-7; D may be TRBD1 or TRBD2 (6 bases each). CDR1 is SEHNR and CDR2 is FQNEAQ in the germline V gene (reference sequence). V gave up 4 bases and J gave up 6 bases, with 10 bases separating them. CDR3 length: 12 amino acids. The CDR3 sequence: CASSWGAGEQYF. In nucleotides, the CDR3 is TGTGCCAGCAGCTGGGGGGCGGGCGAGCAGTACTTC.

This clonotype was counted at least ten times. For the CDR3, the DNA is TGCAGCGTTGACCGACGACTTAACTATGGCTACACCTTC. It translates to CSVDRRLNYGYTF. The chain uses TRBV29-1 and TRBJ1-2, with D uncertain. This CDR3 contains 13 residues. Germline CDR1 and CDR2: SQVTM and ANQGSEA. Trimming removed 3 bases at V and 1 base at J, with 9 bases between.

There are many counts of this clonotype. The gene calls are TRBV7-6 and TRBJ2-1; a weak D match, TRBD2 (6 bases). The CDR3 has 15 residues. V was clipped by 5 bases and J by 0 bases, with 11 bases between them. Looked up from germline, CDR1 is SGHVS and CDR2 is FNYEAQ. CDR3 sequence (DNA): TGTGCCAGCAGCGTCGGGAGTCTCTCCTACAATGAGCAGTTCTTC. Residues: CASSVGSLSYNEQFF.